These 23 T cell receptor beta chains were all obtained from the same sample, sequenced in a study of T cells in Graves' hyperthyroidism and ophthalmopathy. Using RNA transcripts as the source, TCR beta CDR3 regions were amplified. When the TCR CDR3 underwent first-round RT-PCR, the HTBI primer set was used. TCRdb re-called the multiplex PCR reads with MiXCR, one entry per CDR3 protein. The sample contains about 720,000 distinct CDR3 sequences, about 15% of which appear only once. The sequenced sample was blood. The origin of the receptors is a man between 18 and 29 years old with Graves' hyperthyroidism.

This clonotype was observed many times. The chain uses TRBV15 and TRBJ2-1; D uncertain. This CDR3 is 17 amino acids long. Germline V gives CDR1 LNHNV, CDR2 YYDKDF (reference sequence). Trimming took off 3 bases at V and 3 bases at J, with 18 bases between the two ends. As DNA, the CDR3 is TGTGCCACCAGCAGCCTAGTAGGCCCCACCGACTACAATGAGCAGTTCTTC. This encodes CATSSLVGPTDYNEQFF.

Points on this clonotype: The conserved closing phenylalanine or tryptophan is absent in this CDR3, likely reflecting a read error. J is TRBJ2-3 and V is TRBV7-9, with no clear D. From germline, CDR1 is SEHNR and CDR2 FQNEAQ (reference sequence). The CDR3 is made up of 13 amino acids. Trimming removed 4 bases at V and 4 bases at J, with 9 bases between. The CDR3 DNA is TGTGCCAGCAGCTCCCCGACGGCAGATACGCAGTATTCT. It translates to CASSSPTADTQYS.

In this sample, this clonotype turned up a few times. J is TRBJ2-1 and V is TRBV27; D gene uncertain. The CDR3 runs to 13 residues. Germline V gives CDR1 MNHEY, CDR2 SMNVEV (reference sequence). Deletions cut 8 bases from V and 0 bases from J, with 8 bases between. This CDR3 is CASHMGSYNEQFF. The CDR3, as DNA: TGTGCCAGCCATATGGGCTCCTACAATGAGCAGTTCTTC.

The V and J genes are TRBV15 and TRBJ2-7; D may be TRBD2 (6 bases). CDR3 length: 17 residues. The germline V gene has CDR1 LNHNV and CDR2 YYDKDF (reference sequence). V was clipped by 5 bases and J by 5 bases, with 25 bases between them. Here the CDR3 reads CATSSPEGRGGIHEQYF. Here the CDR3 DNA reads TGTGCCACCAGCTCCCCCGAGGGACGGGGAGGTATCCACGAGCAGTACTTC.

There are many counts of this clonotype. V and J are TRBV28 and TRBJ2-3, with D maybe TRBD2 (6 bases). The CDR3 has 15 amino acids. Trimming pared 5 bases from V and 3 bases from J, leaving 15 bases between. Germline V gene sequence: CDR1 MDHEN, CDR2 SYDVKM. CDR3 protein: CASSPYSTRTDTQYF. CDR3 in DNA: TGTGCCAGCAGTCCTTACTCGACTAGAACAGATACGCAGTATTTT. The whole variable domain, filled in from reference TRBV28 and TRBJ2-3, reads DVKVTQSSRYLVKRTGEKVFLECVQDMDHENMFWYRQDPGLGLRLIYFSYDVKMKEKGDIPEGYSVSREKKERFSLILESASTNQTSMYLCASSPYSTRTDTQYFGPGTRLTVL.

The genes are TRBV28 and TRBJ2-7; 10 nucleotides align to TRBD1. The CDR3 is made up of 15 amino acids. Germline V gene data show CDR1 as MDHEN and CDR2 as SYDVKM. Losses at the gene ends were 1 base for V and 3 bases for J; bases not matched to a gene: 3. The CDR3 DNA is TGTGCCAGCAGTTTATCGGGACAGGGGTTCTACGAGCAGTACTTC. Protein sequence: CASSLSGQGFYEQYF.

This clonotype was observed at least ten times. This sequence joins TRBV7-8 and TRBJ2-5, with D maybe TRBD1 (6 bases). CDR1 SGHVS and CDR2 FQNEAQ come from the germline V gene. With 5 bases removed from V and 1 base from J, the gap between germline ends came to 8 bases. The CDR3 spans 13 residues. The DNA of the CDR3 is TGTGCCAGCAGCAAGACAGGCCAAGAGACCCAGTACTTC. Encoded protein: CASSKTGQETQYF.

This clonotype was seen repeatedly, ten times or more. V gene TRBV18 combines with J gene TRBJ2-3; possible D gene TRBD2, 5 bases. There are 15 residues in the CDR3. The V gene lost 5 bases and the J gene lost 0 bases, with 12 bases spanning the gap. Germline assignment: CDR1 KGHSH and CDR2 LQKENI. The CDR3 sequence is CASSSRESSTDTQYF. The CDR3 DNA sequence: TGTGCCAGCTCATCCCGGGAATCTAGCACAGATACGCAGTATTTT.

V gene TRBV6-2 or TRBV6-3 combines with J gene TRBJ1-1; D is unresolved. Germline lookup yields CDR1 MNHEY and CDR2 SVGEGT. This CDR3 has 14 residues. Trimming took off 3 bases at V and 1 base at J, with 9 bases between the two ends. For the CDR3, the DNA is TGTGCCAGCAGTTATGGGAACAGGAACACTGAAGCTTTCTTT. Translating it yields CASSYGNRNTEAFF.

V gene TRBV27 combines with J gene TRBJ2-1; D is unresolved. The CDR3 totals 15 residues. CDR1 is MNHEY and CDR2 is SMNVEV in the germline V gene (reference sequence). V shed 2 bases and J shed 0 bases, with 8 bases lying between them. The CDR3 is CASSLRIGSYNEQFF. The CDR3, as DNA: TGTGCCAGCAGTTTAAGAATAGGCTCCTACAATGAGCAGTTCTTC.

This clonotype was seen ten or more times. The rearrangement uses TRBV28 and TRBJ1-5; 8 nucleotides match TRBD1. The germline V gene encodes CDR1 MDHEN and CDR2 SYDVKM. This CDR3 comprises 16 residues. V shed 4 bases, J shed 3 bases, and the junction held 8 bases outside the gene matches. The CDR3 coding sequence is TGTGCCAGCAGTTCCTCAGGGGGCAGAAACAATCAGCCCCAGCATTTT. Protein product: CASSSSGGRNNQPQHF.

This clonotype was counted ten times or more. This rearrangement joins TRBV30 to TRBJ2-2; D not resolved. Germline V gene lookup returns CDR1 GTSNPN and CDR2 SVGIG (reference sequence). Trimming removed 7 bases from V and 8 bases from J, with 14 bases in between. This CDR3 comprises 12 residues. The CDR3 protein is CASPRPMGELFF. CDR3 DNA: TGTGCCTCTCCAAGACCAATGGGGGAGCTGTTTTTT.

About this clonotype itself: This is likely a read error, given that the CDR3 carries no conserved phenylalanine or tryptophan at its end. This rearrangement joins TRBV15 to TRBJ1-5; no clear D gene. Germline V CDR1 and CDR2: LNHNV, YYDKDF (reference sequence). This CDR3 is built from 12 residues. The V gene lost 2 bases and the J gene lost 4 bases, with 3 bases spanning the gap. Written as DNA, the CDR3 is TGTGCCACCAGCAGACTAAATCAGCCCCAGCATTCT. Translated, it gives CATSRLNQPQHS.

Note on this clonotype: A much larger clone differs by one base, so this may be a read error. This chain connects TRBV30 to TRBJ1-5; no definite D call. Germline V lookup: CDR1 GTSNPN, CDR2 SVGIG (reference sequence). The CDR3 has 13 residues. The CDR3 loop is CAWAYESIQPQHF. CDR3 coding DNA: TGTGCCTGGGCTTACGAGAGCATTCAGCCCCAGCATTTT. Filled out from reference TRBV30 and TRBJ1-5, the complete variable domain reads SQTIHQWPATLVQPVGSPLSLECTVEGTSNPNLYWYRQAAGRGLQLLFYSVGIGQISSEVPQNLSASRPQDRQFILSSKKLLLSDSGFYLCAWAYESIQPQHFGDGTRLSIL.

The chain carries TRBV9 and TRBJ2-1; D perhaps matches TRBD1 (6 bases). Germline V gene data show CDR1 as SGDLS and CDR2 as YYNGEE. V dropped 2 bases and J dropped 9 bases, with 12 bases sitting between them. The CDR3 length is 13 residues. In nucleotides, the CDR3 is TGTGCCAGCAGCGTCGGGACACGTAGTGAGCAGTTCTTC. Translation: CASSVGTRSEQFF.

This clonotype has only a few counts. The chain couples TRBV12-3 or TRBV12-4 to TRBJ1-6; weak D call: TRBD1 (5 bases). The CDR3 runs 14 residues. V was pared by 2 bases and J by 9 bases, with 11 bases between. This CDR3 reads CASSLKGVGSPLHF. CDR3 nucleotide sequence: TGTGCCAGCAGTTTAAAAGGGGTGGGTTCACCCCTCCACTTT.

This clonotype was observed at least ten times. V gene TRBV6-1 combines with J gene TRBJ1-1; weak D call: TRBD1 (5 bases). The ends were cut back, 4 bases at V and 1 base at J, with 7 bases in the middle. The CDR3 runs 13 residues. Germline V gives CDR1 MNHNS, CDR2 SASEGT. The CDR3 sequence is CASSAGPNTEAFF. The CDR3 region has the DNA TGTGCCAGCAGTGCGGGACCGAACACTGAAGCTTTCTTT.

There are a few counts of this clonotype. This chain connects TRBV9 to TRBJ2-5; tentative D call: TRBD2 (6 bases). Germline V CDR1 and CDR2: SGDLS, YYNGEE. There are 14 residues in the CDR3. The ends were cut back, 7 bases at V and 1 base at J, with 14 bases in the middle. CDR3 bases: TGTGCCAGCGGGTCGGGAGATCTCCAAGAGACCCAGTACTTC. Residues: CASGSGDLQETQYF. The full variable domain, rest sourced from reference TRBV9 and TRBJ2-5, is DSGVTQTPKHLITATGQRVTLRCSPRSGDLSVYWYQQSLDQGLQFLIQYYNGEERAKGNILERFSAQQFPDLHSELNLSSLELGDSALYFCASGSGDLQETQYFGPGTRLLVL.

This clonotype was observed at least ten times. The chain employs TRBV19 and TRBJ1-2, with unresolved D. The V end lost 3 bases, the J end lost 0 bases, and 14 bases lay between the germline ends. Looked up from germline, CDR1 is LNHDA and CDR2 is SQIVND (reference sequence). The CDR3 extends over 16 amino acids. Written as DNA, the CDR3 is TGTGCCAGTAGTATCGGCCCGACACTAGCTAACTATGGCTACACCTTC. It codes for CASSIGPTLANYGYTF.

The table lists this clonotype with many counts. CDR3 nucleotide sequence: TGTGCCAGCAGGGATGACAGGGTTCAGCCCCAGCATTTT. Amino acids: CASRDDRVQPQHF. This chain connects TRBV2 to TRBJ1-5; 7 bases are shared with TRBD1. V gave up 6 bases and J gave up 6 bases; unmatched junction bases: 5. There are 13 residues in the CDR3. Looked up from germline, CDR1 is SNHLY and CDR2 is FYNNEI. Full variable domain (remainder filled in from reference TRBV2 and TRBJ1-5): EPEVTQTPSHQVTQMGQEVILRCVPISNHLYFYWYRQILGQKVEFLVSFYNNEISEKSEIFDDQFSVERPDGSNFTLKIRSTKLEDSAMYFCASRDDRVQPQHFGDGTRLSIL.

The sample holds many counts of this clonotype. The chain combines TRBV4-2 with TRBJ1-2, with D unclear. Between the trimmed V and J ends, which lost 1 base and 4 bases, there was a span of 7 bases. CDR1 is LGHNA and CDR2 is YNFKEQ in the germline V gene. The CDR3 contains 13 residues. CDR3 sequence: CASSQGTGYGYTF. Written as DNA, the CDR3 is TGTGCCAGCAGCCAAGGAACTGGCTATGGCTACACCTTC.

This clonotype was counted at least ten times. This chain connects TRBV30 to TRBJ1-1, with a weak D call TRBD1 (6 bases). Looked up from germline, CDR1 is GTSNPN and CDR2 is SVGIG (reference sequence). V was pared by 3 bases and J by 3 bases, with 14 bases between. The CDR3 extends over 14 amino acids. The CDR3 loop is CAWRKQGVDTEAFF. CDR3 nucleotides: TGTGCCTGGAGGAAACAGGGAGTGGACACTGAAGCTTTCTTT.

This sequence joins TRBV7-2 and TRBJ2-7; D is ambiguous. Germline lookup yields CDR1 SGHTA and CDR2 FQGNSA. The V end was cut by 5 bases, the J end by 0 bases, with 14 bases between. The CDR3 extends over 15 amino acids. CDR3 bases: TGTGCCAGCAGCGAACTCCGGTTTAGCTCCTACGAGCAGTACTTC. This sequence encodes CASSELRFSSYEQYF.